One and the same sample provided the 32 T cell receptor beta chains below, sequenced in a study of regulatory T cells in long-lasting Graves disease. Time point meaning: newly diagnosed GD, antithyroid drugs for less than 3 months. PBMC RNA was the source of the TCR library. Building of the TCR beta libraries involved iRepertoire HTBI primers and Arm-PCR of CDR3 regions. One entry per CDR3 protein results from TCRdb running MiXCR on the multiplex PCR reads. The table shows approximately 300,000 distinct CDR3 sequences, with roughly 18% occurring only once. Sequencing used peripheral blood mononuclear cells (PBMCs), obtained at new diagnosis, from a patient treated with antithyroid drugs. The receptor set was obtained from a female donor with Graves disease.

In this sample, this clonotype turned up many times. This CDR3 reads CASSLLRGTEKLFF. The CDR3 nucleotides read TGTGCCAGCAGTTTATTACGGGGAACTGAAAAACTGTTTTTT. The chain recombines TRBV27 with TRBJ1-4; the D is unclear. CDR3 size: 14 residues. Trimming took off 1 base at V and 7 bases at J, with 10 bases between the two ends. Germline V gene sequence: CDR1 MNHEY, CDR2 SMNVEV (reference sequence).

Many counts were recorded for this clonotype. The chain couples TRBV30 to TRBJ2-1; D unresolved. V was clipped by 0 bases and J by 7 bases, with 7 bases between them. CDR1 GTSNPN and CDR2 SVGIG come from the germline V gene (reference sequence). This CDR3 has 12 residues. This CDR3 reads CAWSVEVNEQFF. Here the CDR3 DNA reads TGTGCCTGGAGTGTTGAGGTTAATGAGCAGTTCTTC. Drawing the rest from reference TRBV30 and TRBJ2-1, the complete variable domain is SQTIHQWPATLVQPVGSPLSLECTVEGTSNPNLYWYRQAAGRGLQLLFYSVGIGQISSEVPQNLSASRPQDRQFILSSKKLLLSDSGFYLCAWSVEVNEQFFGPGTRLTVL.

Remarks on this clonotype: The conserved closing phenylalanine or tryptophan is absent in this CDR3, likely reflecting a read error. The chain joins TRBV15 to TRBJ2-7, with 7 nucleotides matching TRBD2. The V gene's germline CDR1 is LNHNV and CDR2 YYDKDF (reference sequence). The CDR3 covers 16 residues. The J segment lost 5 bases and the V segment lost 1 base, leaving 11 bases of the junction unmatched. This chain's CDR3 is CATSRVFGGGPHEQYL. CDR3 DNA sequence: TGTGCCACCAGCAGAGTTTTCGGGGGAGGGCCCCACGAGCAGTACCTC.

This clonotype was counted at least ten times. The chain couples TRBV30 to TRBJ1-5, with D unclear. The germline gives CDR1 GTSNPN, CDR2 SVGIG (reference sequence). CDR3 size: 12 residues. V shed 0 bases and J shed 6 bases, with 6 bases lying between them. The CDR3 DNA sequence: TGTGCCTGGAGTGTACGGGGTCAGCCCCAGCATTTT. It specifies CAWSVRGQPQHF.

This clonotype was picked up a small number of times. The J gene is TRBJ2-2, the V gene TRBV27; 14 bases align to TRBD2. Germline CDR1 reads MNHEY; CDR2 reads SMNVEV (reference sequence). After removal of 5 bases from V and 4 bases from J, the junction contained 3 bases not matched to a gene. The CDR3 is made up of 16 amino acids. The CDR3 sequence: CASSPGLAGVTGELFF. In DNA form, the CDR3 reads TGTGCCAGCAGTCCGGGACTAGCGGGAGTCACCGGGGAGCTGTTTTTT.

J is TRBJ2-1 and V is TRBV18, with 9 bases fitting TRBD2. Germline V gene lookup returns CDR1 KGHSH and CDR2 LQKENI. Trimming took 5 bases from V and 2 from J; bases not matched to a gene: 13. The CDR3 length is 18 residues. CDR3 DNA: TGTGCCAGCTCATCATTGAATAGCGGGAGTTTAACCTACAATGAGCAGTTCTTC. This codes for CASSSLNSGSLTYNEQFF.

The sample holds many counts of this clonotype. V and J are TRBV24-1 and TRBJ2-1, with 7 positions matching TRBD2. The germline gives CDR1 KGHDR, CDR2 SFDVKD. The CDR3 sequence is 14 residues long. The ends lost 1 base at V and 5 bases at J; junction bases unmatched: 1. The CDR3 loop is CATSDFGLDNEQFF. CDR3 bases: TGTGCCACCAGTGATTTCGGACTAGACAATGAGCAGTTCTTC.

This clonotype was seen repeatedly, ten times or more. The CDR3 DNA reads TGTGCCAGCAGTTTATCGGGCAGGAGCGGAAACACCATATATTTT. This codes for CASSLSGRSGNTIYF. The V call is TRBV27, the J call TRBJ1-3; D remains unclear. Trimming took off 0 bases at V and 4 bases at J, with 10 bases between the two ends. The CDR3 sequence is 15 residues long. Germline CDR1 reads MNHEY; CDR2 reads SMNVEV (reference sequence).

This clonotype was seen repeatedly, ten times or more. V gene TRBV20-1 combines with J gene TRBJ2-3; the match to TRBD2 covers 10 bases. Germline V gene sequence: CDR1 DFQATT, CDR2 SNEGSKA (reference sequence). The CDR3 sequence is 15 residues long. V lost 3 bases to trimming and J lost 3 bases; unmatched junction nucleotides: 6. The CDR3 region is CSARAGLAVTDTQYF. The CDR3 nucleotides read TGCAGTGCTAGGGCCGGACTAGCGGTTACAGATACGCAGTATTTT.

This clonotype was seen many times. V usage is TRBV11-2 and J usage is TRBJ2-5; 11 bases fit TRBD2. CDR1 SGHAT and CDR2 FQNNGV come from the germline V gene. The CDR3 consists of 16 residues. The junction had 10 bases not matched to a gene; V was cut back by 5 bases and J by 5 bases. The DNA of the CDR3 is TGTGCCAGCAGCCCTTTTCTCCTAGCGGGAGGCGAGACCCAGTACTTC. Translating it yields CASSPFLLAGGETQYF.

The sample holds many counts of this clonotype. This sequence joins TRBV20-1 and TRBJ1-4; the match to TRBD1 covers 7 bases. Germline V CDR1 and CDR2: DFQATT, SNEGSKA (reference sequence). This CDR3 contains 16 residues. V trimming: 0 bases; J trimming: 6 bases; junction bases outside the gene matches: 10. CDR3: CSARDPKQGTDEKLFF. CDR3 sequence (DNA): TGCAGTGCTAGAGATCCCAAACAGGGGACTGATGAAAAACTGTTTTTT.

This clonotype was counted at least ten times. The chain has TRBV29-1 and TRBJ2-3; 10 bases agree with TRBD1. The CDR3 spans 16 residues. J gave up 2 bases and V 4 bases, and 9 bases lay outside the gene matches. From germline, CDR1 is SQVTM and CDR2 ANQGSEA. CDR3 residues: CSVAGETGGLTDTQYF. CDR3 DNA sequence: TGCAGCGTTGCCGGTGAGACAGGGGGCCTCACAGATACGCAGTATTTT.

On this clonotype: This may come from a read error, since a much larger clone is one base off. The chain couples TRBV11-3 to TRBJ2-5; the match to TRBD1 covers 9 bases. CDR1 is SGHNT and CDR2 is YENEEA in the germline V gene. The CDR3 has 14 residues. The CDR3 sequence is CASSETGGKEAQYF. In DNA, the CDR3 is TGTGCCAGCAGCGAGACAGGGGGAAAAGAGGCCCAGTACTTC.

The J gene is TRBJ2-7, the V gene TRBV15; 9 positions agree with TRBD2. The V and J ends lost 0 bases and 4 bases, in that order; junction bases with no gene match: 4. The CDR3 runs 15 residues. Germline V gene sequence: CDR1 LNHNV, CDR2 YYDKDF (reference sequence). In nucleotides, the CDR3 is TGTGCCACCAGCAGAGAACTAGCGGGTCTATACGAGCAGTACTTC. It codes for CATSRELAGLYEQYF.

Details on this clonotype: With a much larger clone just one base away, this may be a read error. The chain has TRBV2 and TRBJ2-7; D remains ambiguous. The germline V gene has CDR1 SNHLY and CDR2 FYNNEI. V gave up 4 bases and J gave up 9 bases, with 16 bases separating them. This CDR3 spans 13 amino acids. The CDR3 here is CASSGSPSTGQYF. CDR3 nucleotide sequence: TGTGCCAGCAGTGGATCCCCCTCGACCGGGCAGTACTTC.

This clonotype was seen many times. The V and J genes are TRBV12-3 or TRBV12-4 and TRBJ2-2; D uncertain. V lost 9 bases to trimming and J lost 4 bases, with 9 bases between them. CDR3 size: 12 residues. CDR3 sequence reads: CASKGSTGELFF. CDR3 DNA sequence: TGTGCCAGTAAAGGAAGCACCGGGGAGCTGTTTTTT.

This clonotype has a handful of counts. The gene calls are TRBV19 and TRBJ2-3; perhaps TRBD2 as D (6 bases). CDR3 length equals 13 residues. Trimming took 1 base from V and 4 from J, leaving 6 bases between them. Germline assignment: CDR1 LNHDA and CDR2 SQIVND (reference sequence). CDR3 bases: TGTGCCAGTAGTATAGCGGGGGCAGATACGCAGTATTTT. It translates to CASSIAGADTQYF.

This clonotype showed up many times. The rearrangement uses TRBV12-3 or TRBV12-4 and TRBJ2-1, with 11 bases fitting TRBD2. The V and J ends lost 6 bases and 8 bases, in that order; junction bases with no gene match: 9. The CDR3 is made up of 15 amino acids. The CDR3 DNA sequence: TGTGCCAGCAGGTTTGTACTAGCGGGAGTGGATGAGCAGTTCTTC. Translated, it gives CASRFVLAGVDEQFF.

This clonotype was observed many times. The chain links TRBV18 to TRBJ2-2; no clear D gene. The germline CDR1 and CDR2 sequences are KGHSH and LQKENI. CDR3 length equals 16 residues. Trimming pared 1 base from V and 0 bases from J, leaving 9 bases between. CDR3 amino acids: CASSPRPAANTGELFF. For the CDR3, the DNA is TGTGCCAGCTCACCACGGCCCGCCGCGAACACCGGGGAGCTGTTTTTT.

The CDR3 DNA reads TGTGCCAGCAGCGTTGGGGACGGGAAGTCGGCAGAAGCTTTCTTT. Translated, it gives CASSVGDGKSAEAFF. The chain links TRBV9 to TRBJ1-1, with TRBD1 as a possible D gene (5 bases). Per the germline V gene, CDR1 is SGDLS and CDR2 is YYNGEE. The CDR3 spans 15 residues. V lost 2 bases, J lost 8 bases, and 19 bases lay in between.

This clonotype was recorded many times. V usage is TRBV28 and J usage is TRBJ2-3, with 11 nucleotides matching TRBD2. With 5 bases clipped from V and 6 bases from J, the junction kept 13 bases outside the gene matches. CDR1 is MDHEN, CDR2 SYDVKM, per germline. The CDR3 is made up of 17 amino acids. The CDR3 here is CASSRAVLAGVWDTQYF. DNA of the CDR3: TGTGCCAGCAGTAGGGCTGTACTAGCGGGAGTTTGGGATACGCAGTATTTT.

This clonotype was seen at least ten times. The CDR3 DNA reads as TGTGCCACGGCTAGCGGGAAGTTCGTTTCCTACAATGAGCAGTTCTTC. It yields the protein CATASGKFVSYNEQFF. This chain connects TRBV24-1 to TRBJ2-1; 9 positions agree with TRBD2. V gave up 10 bases and J gave up 1 base; unmatched junction bases: 10. CDR1 KGHDR and CDR2 SFDVKD come from the germline V gene. The CDR3 is 16 amino acids.

This clonotype was picked up a small number of times. The CDR3 sequence: CASSPPAGDGNTIYF. The DNA of the CDR3 is TGTGCCAGCAGCCCACCGGCAGGGGATGGAAACACCATATATTTT. The rearrangement joins TRBV7-2 to TRBJ1-3; a weak D match, TRBD1 (6 bases). The CDR3 extends over 15 amino acids. The V end was cut by 5 bases, the J end by 3 bases, with 14 bases between. Germline assignment: CDR1 SGHTA and CDR2 FQGNSA.

The CDR3 protein is CASSPGTGGSEKLFF. CDR3 in DNA: TGCGCCAGCAGCCCAGGGACAGGGGGCAGTGAAAAACTGTTTTTT. The V and J genes are TRBV5-1 and TRBJ1-4; TRBD1 matches 12 bases. The trim removed 4 bases at V and 7 bases at J, leaving 5 bases unmatched. Germline V gene data show CDR1 as SGHRS and CDR2 as YFSETQ. This CDR3 comprises 15 residues.

The chain carries TRBV28 and TRBJ1-5; possibly TRBD1 for D (5 bases). The CDR3 totals 12 residues. The V gene lost 11 bases and the J gene lost 6 bases, with 14 bases spanning the gap. From germline, CDR1 is MDHEN and CDR2 SYDVKM. DNA for the CDR3: TGTGCCGGGGGAGACGGGGGTCAGCCCCAGCATTTT. Its protein product is CAGGDGGQPQHF.

This clonotype was detected ten times or more. The chain combines TRBV5-1 with TRBJ1-4, with D uncertain. Trimming pared 4 bases from V and 7 bases from J, leaving 17 bases between. The CDR3 is made up of 15 amino acids. Germline V lookup: CDR1 SGHRS, CDR2 YFSETQ. The CDR3 coding sequence is TGCGCCAGCAGCCTGGAAGAGGGTTCGGTTGAAAAACTGTTTTTT. Translated: CASSLEEGSVEKLFF.

The table lists this clonotype with many counts. The chain carries TRBV27 and TRBJ2-7, with 7 bases aligning to TRBD1. V was pared by 6 bases and J by 2 bases, with 4 bases of the junction left unmatched. Germline lookup yields CDR1 MNHEY and CDR2 SMNVEV (reference sequence). The CDR3 length is 13 residues. CDR3 in amino acids: CASSFGTAYEQYF. CDR3 bases: TGTGCCAGCAGCTTCGGGACAGCCTACGAGCAGTACTTC.

V is TRBV10-3 and J is TRBJ2-3; D tentatively fits TRBD1 or TRBD2 (5 bases each). This CDR3 has 16 residues. With 11 bases removed from V and 1 base from J, the gap between germline ends came to 22 bases. Germline V gene lookup returns CDR1 ENHRY and CDR2 SYGVKD. This CDR3 reads CASWDRGRVGTDTQYF. CDR3 in DNA: TGTGCCTCCTGGGACCGGGGCCGAGTCGGCACAGATACGCAGTATTTT.

This clonotype was recorded only once. With a much larger clone just one base away, this may be a read error. The chain joins TRBV2 to TRBJ1-4; D gene ambiguous. CDR1 SNHLY and CDR2 FYNNEI come from the germline V gene. The CDR3 runs to 18 residues. DNA for the CDR3: TGCGCCAGCAGCCAAGGGAGGGTGGGCCGGCGCGGAAATGAAAAACCGTTTTTT. It specifies CASSQGRVGRRGNEKPFF.

Comment on this clonotype: The final CDR3 position lacks the conserved phenylalanine or tryptophan, pointing to a likely read error. Because the CDR3's place on the DNA is in doubt, the DNA is left out and the CDR3 is given as listed by TCRdb. The chain couples TRBV6-1 to TRBJ2-5; whether TRBD2, the table's D call, matches the DNA was not checked. The CDR3 comprises 12 residues, both ends counted. The germline CDR1 and CDR2 sequences are MNHNS and SASEGT. The CDR3 spells CASSRIEREESL.

With regard to this clonotype: Given a much more abundant clone one base away, this may be a read error. V and J are TRBV7-9 and TRBJ2-7; no clear D gene. The CDR3 is 14 amino acids. V was clipped by 4 bases and J by 2 bases, with 12 bases between them. The germline V gene has CDR1 SEHNR and CDR2 FQNEAQ (reference sequence). The CDR3 is CASSYLDRPYEQYF. The CDR3 DNA follows: TGTGCCAGCAGCTACCTGGACCGTCCCTACGAGCAGTACTTC.

The chain is built from TRBV27 and TRBJ2-3; D is ambiguous. CDR3 length: 15 residues. From germline, CDR1 is MNHEY and CDR2 SMNVEV (reference sequence). Deletions cut 3 bases from V and 2 bases from J, with 12 bases between. The CDR3 region is CASSFNSPTTDTQYF. CDR3 sequence (DNA): TGTGCCAGCAGTTTTAACTCACCTACCACAGATACGCAGTATTTT.